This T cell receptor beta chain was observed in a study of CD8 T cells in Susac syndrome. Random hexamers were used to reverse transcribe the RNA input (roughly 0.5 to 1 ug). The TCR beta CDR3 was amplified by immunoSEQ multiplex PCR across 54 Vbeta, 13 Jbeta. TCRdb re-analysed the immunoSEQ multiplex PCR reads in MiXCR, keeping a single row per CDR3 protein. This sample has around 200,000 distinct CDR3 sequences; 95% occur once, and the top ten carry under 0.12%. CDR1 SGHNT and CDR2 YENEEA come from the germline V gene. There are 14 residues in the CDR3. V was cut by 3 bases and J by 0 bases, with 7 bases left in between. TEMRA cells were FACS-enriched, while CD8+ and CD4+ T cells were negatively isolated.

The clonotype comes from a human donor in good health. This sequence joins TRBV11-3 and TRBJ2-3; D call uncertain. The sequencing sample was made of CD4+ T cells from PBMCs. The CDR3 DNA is TGTGCCAGCAGCTTGTCGAGGAGCACAGATACGCAGTATTTT. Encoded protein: CASSLSRSTDTQYF.